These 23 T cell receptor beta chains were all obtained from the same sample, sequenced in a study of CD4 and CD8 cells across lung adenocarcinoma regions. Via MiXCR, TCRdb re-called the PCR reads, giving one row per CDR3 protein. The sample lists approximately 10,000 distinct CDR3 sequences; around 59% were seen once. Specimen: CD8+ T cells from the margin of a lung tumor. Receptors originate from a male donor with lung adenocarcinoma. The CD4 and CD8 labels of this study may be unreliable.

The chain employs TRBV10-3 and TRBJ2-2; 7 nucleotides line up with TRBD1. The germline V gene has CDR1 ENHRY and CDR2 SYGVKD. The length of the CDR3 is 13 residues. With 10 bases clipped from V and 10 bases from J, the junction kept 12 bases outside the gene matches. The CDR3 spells CANRGANYKELFF. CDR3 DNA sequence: TGTGCCAACAGGGGTGCGAATTACAAGGAGCTGTTTTTT.

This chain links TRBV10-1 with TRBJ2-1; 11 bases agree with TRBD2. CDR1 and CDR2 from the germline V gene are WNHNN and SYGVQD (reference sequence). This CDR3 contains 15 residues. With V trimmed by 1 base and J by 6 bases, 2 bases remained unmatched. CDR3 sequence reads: CASSEYLAGGNEQFF. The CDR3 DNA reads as TGCGCCAGCAGTGAGTACCTAGCGGGAGGCAATGAGCAGTTCTTC.

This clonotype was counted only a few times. CDR3 DNA: TGCGCCAGCAGCCAAGATCTTGTCGGGAGTGCGTCCTACAATGAGCAGTTCTTC. Its protein product is CASSQDLVGSASYNEQFF. V is TRBV4-1 and J is TRBJ2-1; tentative D call: TRBD2 (6 bases). Trimming cost V 0 bases and J 1 base, with 16 bases left between them. The CDR3 is 18 residues long. Germline lookup yields CDR1 MGHRA and CDR2 YSYEKL.

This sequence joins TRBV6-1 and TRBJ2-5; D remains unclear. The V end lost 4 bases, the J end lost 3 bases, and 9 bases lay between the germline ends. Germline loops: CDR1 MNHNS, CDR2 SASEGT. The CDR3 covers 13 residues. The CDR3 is CASSVNFKETQYF. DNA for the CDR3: TGTGCCAGCAGTGTCAATTTTAAAGAGACCCAGTACTTC.

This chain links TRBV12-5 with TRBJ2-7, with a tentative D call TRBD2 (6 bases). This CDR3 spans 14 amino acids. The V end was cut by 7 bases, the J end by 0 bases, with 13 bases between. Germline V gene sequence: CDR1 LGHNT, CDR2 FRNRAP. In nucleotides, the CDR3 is TGTGCTAGTGCCCTCGGGACTGGCTCCTACGAGCAGTACTTC. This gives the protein CASALGTGSYEQYF.

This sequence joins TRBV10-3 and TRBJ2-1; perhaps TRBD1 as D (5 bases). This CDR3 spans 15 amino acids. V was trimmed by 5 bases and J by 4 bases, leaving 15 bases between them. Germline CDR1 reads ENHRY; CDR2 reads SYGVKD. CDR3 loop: CAISITQQGYNEQFF. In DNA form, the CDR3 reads TGTGCCATCAGTATCACCCAGCAGGGATACAATGAGCAGTTCTTC.

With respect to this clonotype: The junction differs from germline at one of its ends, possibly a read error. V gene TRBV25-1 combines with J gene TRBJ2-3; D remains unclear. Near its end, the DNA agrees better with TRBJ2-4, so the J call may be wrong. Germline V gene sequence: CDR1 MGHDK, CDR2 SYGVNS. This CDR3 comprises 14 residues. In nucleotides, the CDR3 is TGCGGCGGCACGGAGCTAGGAGCCAAAAATATTCAGTACTTC. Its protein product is CGGTELGAKNIQYF.

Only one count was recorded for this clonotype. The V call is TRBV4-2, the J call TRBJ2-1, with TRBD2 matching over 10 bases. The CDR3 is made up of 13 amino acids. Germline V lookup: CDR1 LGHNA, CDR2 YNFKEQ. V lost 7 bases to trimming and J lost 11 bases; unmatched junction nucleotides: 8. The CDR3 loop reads CASTPSSGSQQFF. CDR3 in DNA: TGTGCCAGCACCCCATCTAGCGGGAGTCAGCAGTTCTTC.

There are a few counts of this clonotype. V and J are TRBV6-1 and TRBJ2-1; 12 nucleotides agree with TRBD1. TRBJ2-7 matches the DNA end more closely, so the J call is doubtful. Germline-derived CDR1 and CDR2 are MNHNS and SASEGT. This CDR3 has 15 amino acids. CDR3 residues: CASSLTGQGADEQYF. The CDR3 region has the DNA TGTGCCAGCAGCCTCACGGGACAGGGGGCCGACGAGCAGTACTTC.

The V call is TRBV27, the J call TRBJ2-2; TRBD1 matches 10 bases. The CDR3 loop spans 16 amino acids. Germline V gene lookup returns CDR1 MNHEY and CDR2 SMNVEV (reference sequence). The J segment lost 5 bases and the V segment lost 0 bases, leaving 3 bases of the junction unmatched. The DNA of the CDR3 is TGTGCCAGCAGTTTATCCGACAGGGGGCGAACCGGGGAGCTGTTTTTT. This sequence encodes CASSLSDRGRTGELFF.

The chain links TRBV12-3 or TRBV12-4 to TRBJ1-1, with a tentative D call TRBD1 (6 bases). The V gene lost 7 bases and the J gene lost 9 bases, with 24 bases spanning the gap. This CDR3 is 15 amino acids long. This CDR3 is CASTREGTGRLKAFF. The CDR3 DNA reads TGTGCCAGCACCAGAGAGGGTACAGGGAGGTTAAAAGCTTTCTTT.

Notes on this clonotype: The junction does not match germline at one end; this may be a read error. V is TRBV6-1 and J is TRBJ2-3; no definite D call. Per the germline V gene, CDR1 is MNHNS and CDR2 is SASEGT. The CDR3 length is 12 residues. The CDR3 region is CANSPATDTQYF. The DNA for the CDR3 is TGTGCCAACAGTCCAGCCACAGATACGCAGTATTTT.

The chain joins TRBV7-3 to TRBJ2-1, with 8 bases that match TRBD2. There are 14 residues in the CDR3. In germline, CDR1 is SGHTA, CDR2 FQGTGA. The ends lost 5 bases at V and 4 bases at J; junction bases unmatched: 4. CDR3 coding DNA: TGTGCCAGCAGCCCGGGGGGGGGTTACAATGAGCAGTTCTTC. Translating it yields CASSPGGGYNEQFF.

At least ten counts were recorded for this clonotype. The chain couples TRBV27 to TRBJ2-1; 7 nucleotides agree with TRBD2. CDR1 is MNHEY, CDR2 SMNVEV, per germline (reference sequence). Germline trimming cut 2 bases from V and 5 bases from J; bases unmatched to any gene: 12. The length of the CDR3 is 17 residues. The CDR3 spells CASSLRASGQLDNEQFF. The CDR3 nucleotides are TGTGCCAGCAGTTTAAGGGCTAGCGGACAACTGGACAATGAGCAGTTCTTC.

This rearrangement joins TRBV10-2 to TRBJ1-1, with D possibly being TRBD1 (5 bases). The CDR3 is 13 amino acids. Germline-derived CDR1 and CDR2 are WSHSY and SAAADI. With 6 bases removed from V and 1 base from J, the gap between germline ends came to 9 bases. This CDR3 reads CASRIGQNTEAFF. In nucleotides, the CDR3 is TGCGCCAGCAGAATCGGACAGAACACTGAAGCTTTCTTT.

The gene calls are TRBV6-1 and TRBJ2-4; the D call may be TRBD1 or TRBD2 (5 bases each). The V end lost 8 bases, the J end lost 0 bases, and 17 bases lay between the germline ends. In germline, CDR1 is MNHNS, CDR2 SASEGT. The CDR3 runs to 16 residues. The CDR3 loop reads CASRVSGTGAKNIQYF. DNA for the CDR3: TGTGCCAGCCGCGTATCGGGGACGGGAGCCAAAAACATTCAGTACTTC.

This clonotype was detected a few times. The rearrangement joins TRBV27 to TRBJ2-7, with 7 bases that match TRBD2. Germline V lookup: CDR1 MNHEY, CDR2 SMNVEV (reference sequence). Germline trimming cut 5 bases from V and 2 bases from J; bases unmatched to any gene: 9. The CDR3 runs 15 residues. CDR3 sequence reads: CASSPLRDYPYEQYF. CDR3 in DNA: TGTGCCAGCAGTCCTCTCCGGGACTACCCCTACGAGCAGTACTTC.

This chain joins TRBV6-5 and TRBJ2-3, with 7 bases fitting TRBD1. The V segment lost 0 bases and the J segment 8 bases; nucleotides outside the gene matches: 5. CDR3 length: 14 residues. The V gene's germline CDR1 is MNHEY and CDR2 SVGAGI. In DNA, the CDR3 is TGTGCCAGCAGTTACTCGAGAGGGGGCGGTACGCAGTATTTT. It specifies CASSYSRGGGTQYF.

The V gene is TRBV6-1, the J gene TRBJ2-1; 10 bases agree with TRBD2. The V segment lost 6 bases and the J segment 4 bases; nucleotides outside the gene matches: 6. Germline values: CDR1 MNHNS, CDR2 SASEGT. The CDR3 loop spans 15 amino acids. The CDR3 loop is CASRTGTSEYNEQFF. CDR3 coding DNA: TGTGCCAGCAGGACCGGGACTAGCGAATACAATGAGCAGTTCTTC.

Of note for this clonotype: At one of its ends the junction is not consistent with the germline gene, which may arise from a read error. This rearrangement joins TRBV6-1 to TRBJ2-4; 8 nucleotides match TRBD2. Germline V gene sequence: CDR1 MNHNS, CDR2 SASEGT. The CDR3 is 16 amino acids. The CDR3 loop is CASSVAGTWAENTQYF. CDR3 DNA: TGTGCCAGCAGTGTAGCGGGGACGTGGGCCGAAAACACTCAGTACTTC.

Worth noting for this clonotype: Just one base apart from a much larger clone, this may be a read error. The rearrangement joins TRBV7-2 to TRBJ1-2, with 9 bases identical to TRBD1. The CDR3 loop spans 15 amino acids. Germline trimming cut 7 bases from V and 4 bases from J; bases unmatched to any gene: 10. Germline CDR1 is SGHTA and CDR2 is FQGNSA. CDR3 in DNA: TGTGCCAGCACCGAGTCCCCGGGACAGGGCTATGGCTACACCTTC. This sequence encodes CASTESPGQGYGYTF.

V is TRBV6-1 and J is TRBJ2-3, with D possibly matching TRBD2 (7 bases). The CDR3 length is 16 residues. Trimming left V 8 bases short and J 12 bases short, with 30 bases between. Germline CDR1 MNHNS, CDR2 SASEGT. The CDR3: CASAGAGAGDEETQYF. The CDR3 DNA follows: TGTGCCAGCGCGGGGGCCGGGGCCGGGGATGAGGAGACCCAGTATTTT.

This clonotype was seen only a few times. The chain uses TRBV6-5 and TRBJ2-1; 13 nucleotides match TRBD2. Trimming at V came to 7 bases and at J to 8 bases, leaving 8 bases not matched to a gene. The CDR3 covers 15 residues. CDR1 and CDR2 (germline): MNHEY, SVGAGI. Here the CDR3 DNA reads TGTGCCAGCATCGGTACTGGACTAGCGGGAGATGAGCAGTTCTTC. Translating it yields CASIGTGLAGDEQFF.